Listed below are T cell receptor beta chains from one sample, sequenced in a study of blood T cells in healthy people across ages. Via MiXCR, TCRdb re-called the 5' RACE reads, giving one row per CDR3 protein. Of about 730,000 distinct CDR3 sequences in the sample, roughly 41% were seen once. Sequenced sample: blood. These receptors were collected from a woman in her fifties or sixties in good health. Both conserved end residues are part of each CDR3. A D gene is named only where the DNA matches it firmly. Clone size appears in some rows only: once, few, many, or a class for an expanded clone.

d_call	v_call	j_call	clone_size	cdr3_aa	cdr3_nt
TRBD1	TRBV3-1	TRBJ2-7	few	CASSRDRGGQYF	TGTGCCAGCAGCCGGGACAGGGGAGGGCAGTACTTC
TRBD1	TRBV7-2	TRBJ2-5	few	CASSLVGQVQETQYF	TGTGCCAGCAGCTTAGTCGGACAGGTCCAAGAGACCCAGTACTTC
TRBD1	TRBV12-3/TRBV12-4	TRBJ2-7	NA	CASSQAQGLGEQYF	TGTGCCAGCAGTCAAGCACAGGGGCTGGGCGAGCAGTACTTC
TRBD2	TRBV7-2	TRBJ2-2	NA	CASSPSGREAGELFF	TGTGCCAGCAGCCCTTCTGGGCGGGAGGCCGGGGAGCTGTTTTTT
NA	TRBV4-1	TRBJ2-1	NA	CASSQDRGGRFDEQFF	TGCGCCAGCAGCCAAGATCGAGGGGGGCGCTTCGACGAGCAGTTCTTC
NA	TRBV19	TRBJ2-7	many	CASSRTATAIYEQYF	TGTGCCAGTAGTCGAACCGCGACAGCGATATACGAGCAGTACTTC
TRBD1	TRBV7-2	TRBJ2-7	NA	CASSFDRGSDEQYF	TGTGCCAGCAGCTTCGACAGGGGTTCCGACGAGCAGTACTTC
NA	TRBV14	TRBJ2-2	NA	CASSQVGGFGGELFF	TGTGCCAGCAGCCAAGTAGGGGGATTTGGCGGGGAGCTGTTTTTT
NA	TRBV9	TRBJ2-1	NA	CASSASVTNNNEQFF	TGTGCCAGCAGCGCCTCCGTAACCAATAACAATGAGCAGTTCTTC
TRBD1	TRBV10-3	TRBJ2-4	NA	CAINVQGSKNIQYF	TGTGCCATCAATGTACAGGGGTCCAAAAACATTCAGTACTTC
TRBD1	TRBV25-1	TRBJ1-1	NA	CASSEWGQGGTEAFF	TGTGCCAGCAGTGAATGGGGACAGGGTGGGACTGAAGCTTTCTTT
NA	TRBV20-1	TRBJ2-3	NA	CSAPNEAGATQYF	TGCAGTGCTCCGAATGAGGCCGGGGCGACGCAGTATTTT
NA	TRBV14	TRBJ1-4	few	CASSQAEIYEKLFF	TGTGCCAGCAGCCAAGCGGAGATTTATGAAAAACTGTTTTTT
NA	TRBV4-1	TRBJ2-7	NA	CASSQPGPTSYEQYF	TGCGCCAGCAGCCAACCGGGACCGACGTCCTACGAGCAGTACTTC
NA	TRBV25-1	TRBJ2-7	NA	CASSYGSLEQYF	TGTGCCAGCAGTTATGGCTCCCTCGAGCAGTACTTC
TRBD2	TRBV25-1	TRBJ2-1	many	CASSELSRGRAHNEQFF	TGTGCCAGCAGTGAATTGTCAAGAGGGAGGGCCCACAATGAGCAGTTCTTC
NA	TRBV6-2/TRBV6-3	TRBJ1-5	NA	CASSPRDVQPQHF	TGTGCCAGCAGTCCGCGGGACGTTCAGCCCCAGCATTTT
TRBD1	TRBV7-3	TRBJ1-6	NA	CASSASTGANSPLHF	TGTGCCAGCAGCGCCTCTACAGGGGCCAATTCACCCCTCCACTTT